These T cell receptor beta chains were read from a single sample in a study of shared clonotypes between healthy human individuals. Sequencing used immunoSEQ multiplex PCR; TCRdb keeps in-frame clones, though not all of them. The sample carries over a million clones, 60% to 80% recorded once. Sequencing used memory CD4+ T cells sorted from blood. The source of these receptors is a man between 18 and 29 years old in good health. CDR3s include the opening cysteine and the closing phenylalanine or tryptophan. Clone size is stated in some rows and not others, as once, few, many or a class when expanded.

>17|NA|TRBV5-4
CASSSALRGGSTDTQYF
>13|few|TRBV7-2
CASSLVRSNEQFF
>14|NA|TRBV27
CASSLLSEPPEQYF
>13|NA|TRBV7-2
CASSLGKREGQYF
>15|NA|TRBV2
CASSLTWPDQETQYF
>18|NA|TRBV9
CASSVGDKRGTSGNTIYF
>12|NA|TRBV30
CAWTSGDSPLHF
>14|NA|TRBV6-5
CASSRGPHLDTQYF
>16|NA|TRBV6-5
CASSYSLRLKNTEAFF
>16|few|TRBV7-6
CASSPSSRLASGEQYF
>14|once|TRBV5-1
CASKVERGVDEQFF
>12|NA|TRBV5-6
CASSRASNEQFF